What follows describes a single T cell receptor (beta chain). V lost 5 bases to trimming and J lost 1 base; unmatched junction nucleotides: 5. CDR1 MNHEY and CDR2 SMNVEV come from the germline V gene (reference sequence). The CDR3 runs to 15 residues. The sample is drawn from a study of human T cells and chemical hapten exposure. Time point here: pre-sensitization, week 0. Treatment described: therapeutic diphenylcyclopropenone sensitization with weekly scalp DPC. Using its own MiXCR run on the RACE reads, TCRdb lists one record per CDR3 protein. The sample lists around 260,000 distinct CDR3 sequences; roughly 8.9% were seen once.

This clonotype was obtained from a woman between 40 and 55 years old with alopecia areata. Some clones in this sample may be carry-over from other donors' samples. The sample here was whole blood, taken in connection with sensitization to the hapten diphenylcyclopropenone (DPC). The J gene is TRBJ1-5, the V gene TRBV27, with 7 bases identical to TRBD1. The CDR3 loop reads CASSPRDRSNQPQHF. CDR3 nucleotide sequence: TGTGCCAGCAGTCCCCGGGACAGAAGCAATCAGCCCCAGCATTTT.